The 12 T cell receptor beta chains in this list originate from one sample, sequenced in a study of CD8+CD57+ T cells in acquired aplastic anemia. All patients picked for sequencing had shown, by flow cytometry, an expansion of CD8+CD57+ cells. TCR beta VDJ combinations and CDR3 sequences were profiled from genomic DNA. TCRdb called the reads again in MiXCR, with one record for every CDR3 protein. The profile shows about 200,000 distinct CDR3 sequences, about 62% of them singletons. The material sequenced was sorted CD4+, CD8+, or CD8+CD57+ T cells (not recorded which) from PBMCs. Receptor source: a human donor with aplastic anemia.

J is TRBJ1-4 and V is TRBV7-8; 9 nucleotides agree with TRBD1. CDR1 is SGHVS and CDR2 is FQNEAQ in the germline V gene. V lost 5 bases, J lost 7 bases, and 2 bases stayed unmatched. The CDR3 is made up of 13 amino acids. The CDR3, as DNA: TGTGCCAGCAGCCCGGACAGGGGTGAAAAACTGTTTTTT. Translating gives CASSPDRGEKLFF.

This sequence joins TRBV14 and TRBJ1-6; TRBD1 aligns across 7 bases. This CDR3 comprises 15 residues. Germline CDR1 reads SGHDN; CDR2 reads FVKESK. V gave up 1 base and J gave up 10 bases; unmatched junction bases: 7. Here the CDR3 reads CASSQGQGQRSPLHF. The CDR3 DNA reads as TGTGCCAGCAGCCAAGGACAGGGACAGAGGTCACCCCTCCACTTT.

This clonotype was detected ten times or more. The chain employs TRBV20-1 and TRBJ2-3; 14 bases fit TRBD2. With V trimmed by 5 bases and J by 5 bases, 6 bases remained unmatched. The CDR3 contains 15 residues. Germline V gives CDR1 DFQATT, CDR2 SNEGSKA (reference sequence). CDR3 nucleotides: TGCAGTGCTCCCAGACTAGCGGGGGGGGTAGATACGCAGTATTTT. Translated: CSAPRLAGGVDTQYF.

The table lists this clonotype with many counts. The chain carries TRBV10-3 and TRBJ2-3; TRBD2 matches 11 bases. Germline V gene lookup returns CDR1 ENHRY and CDR2 SYGVKD. The CDR3 spans 14 residues. J lost 7 bases, V lost 7 bases, and 7 bases had no gene match. The CDR3 region is CAIMNTSGGNTQYF. Written as DNA, the CDR3 is TGTGCCATCATGAACACTAGCGGGGGAAATACGCAGTATTTT.

This chain joins TRBV5-1 and TRBJ2-7; possibly TRBD1 for D (7 bases). The V gene's germline CDR1 is SGHRS and CDR2 YFSETQ. CDR3 length: 14 residues. V lost 3 bases and J lost 1, with 11 bases in between. The CDR3 DNA follows: TGCGCCAGCAGCTCTCAGGGGGGATCCTACGAGCAGTACTTC. Amino acid sequence: CASSSQGGSYEQYF. Full variable domain (outside the CDR3, taken from reference TRBV5-1 and TRBJ2-7): KAGVTQTPRYLIKTRGQQVTLSCSPISGHRSVSWYQQTPGQGLQFLFEYFSETQRNKGNFPGRFSGRQFSNSRSEMNVSTLELGDSALYLCASSSQGGSYEQYFGPGTRLTVT.

A few counts support this clonotype. The chain links TRBV14 to TRBJ2-7; 7 bases line up with TRBD1. V lost 1 base to trimming and J lost 4 bases; unmatched junction nucleotides: 4. Germline V gene lookup returns CDR1 SGHDN and CDR2 FVKESK. The CDR3 is 14 residues long. The CDR3, as DNA: TGTGCCAGCAGCCAAGTTCGACAGGGATACGAGCAGTACTTC. Translating it yields CASSQVRQGYEQYF.

This clonotype was seen only a few times. The chain links TRBV20-1 to TRBJ2-7; 13 bases map to TRBD2. The CDR3 loop spans 15 amino acids. Germline CDR1 reads DFQATT; CDR2 reads SNEGSKA (reference sequence). J gave up 1 base and V 2 bases, and 2 bases lay outside the gene matches. The CDR3 protein is CSARPLAGGSYEQYF. The CDR3 DNA sequence: TGCAGTGCTAGACCACTAGCGGGAGGGTCCTACGAGCAGTACTTC.

The genes are TRBV7-3 and TRBJ1-2; 7 nucleotides line up with TRBD1. With 2 bases clipped from V and 4 bases from J, the junction kept 16 bases outside the gene matches. CDR3 length equals 18 residues. Looked up from germline, CDR1 is SGHTA and CDR2 is FQGTGA. The CDR3 is CASSLYVLGQRETYGYTF. CDR3 DNA sequence: TGTGCCAGCAGCTTATACGTGCTGGGACAGAGGGAAACCTATGGCTACACCTTC.

J is TRBJ2-5 and V is TRBV5-6; D gene ambiguous. Germline V gives CDR1 SGHDT, CDR2 YYEEEE. CDR3 size: 12 residues. The V end was cut by 4 bases, the J end by 4 bases, with 8 bases between. The CDR3 region has the DNA TGTGCCAGCAGCATCCGACGAGAGACCCAGTACTTC. This codes for CASSIRRETQYF.

The DNA of the CDR3 is TGTGCCAGCAGCTTACCTGCCGGTCTGGCTTTCTTT. It translates to CASSLPAGLAFF. The V gene is TRBV11-2, the J gene TRBJ1-1; D is unresolved. The ends were cut back, 2 bases at V and 11 bases at J, with 12 bases in the middle. This CDR3 is built from 12 residues. Germline V gene lookup returns CDR1 SGHAT and CDR2 FQNNGV.

The genes are TRBV7-2 and TRBJ1-1; 7 positions match TRBD1. Germline V lookup: CDR1 SGHTA, CDR2 FQGNSA. The V and J ends lost 4 bases and 1 base, in that order; junction bases with no gene match: 6. The CDR3 is 15 residues long. This CDR3 is CASSSQTGPNTEAFF. CDR3 nucleotide sequence: TGTGCCAGCAGCTCTCAGACAGGGCCGAACACTGAAGCTTTCTTT.

This clonotype was seen just once. The CDR3 is CASSPGLADNEQFF. CDR3 DNA: TGTGCCAGCAGCCCGGGACTAGCGGACAATGAGCAGTTCTTC. The gene calls are TRBV7-3 and TRBJ2-1, with TRBD2 matching 11 bases. The CDR3 loop spans 14 amino acids. V shed 5 bases, J shed 5 bases, and the junction held 2 bases outside the gene matches. Germline lookup yields CDR1 SGHTA and CDR2 FQGTGA.